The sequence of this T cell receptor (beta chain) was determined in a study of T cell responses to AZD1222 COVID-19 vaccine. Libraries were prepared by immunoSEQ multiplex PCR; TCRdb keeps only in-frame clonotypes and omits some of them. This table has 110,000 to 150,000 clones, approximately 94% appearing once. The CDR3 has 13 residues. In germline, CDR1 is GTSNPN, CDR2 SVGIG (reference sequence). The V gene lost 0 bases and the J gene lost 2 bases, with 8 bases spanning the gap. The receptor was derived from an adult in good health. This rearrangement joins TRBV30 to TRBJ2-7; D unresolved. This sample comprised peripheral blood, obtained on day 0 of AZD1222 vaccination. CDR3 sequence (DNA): TGTGCCTGGAGTGTACAAATTCCCTACGAGCAGTACTTC. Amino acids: CAWSVQIPYEQYF.